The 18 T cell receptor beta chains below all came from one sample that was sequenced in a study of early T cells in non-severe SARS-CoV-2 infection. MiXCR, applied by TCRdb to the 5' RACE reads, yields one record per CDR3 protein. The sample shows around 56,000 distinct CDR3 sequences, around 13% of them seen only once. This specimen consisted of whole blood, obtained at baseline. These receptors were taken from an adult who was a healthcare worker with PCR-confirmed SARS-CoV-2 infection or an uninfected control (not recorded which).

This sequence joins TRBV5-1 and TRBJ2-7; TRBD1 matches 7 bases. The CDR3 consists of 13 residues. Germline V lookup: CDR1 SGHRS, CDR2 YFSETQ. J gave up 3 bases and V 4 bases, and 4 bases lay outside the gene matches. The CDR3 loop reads CASSKGQNYEQYF. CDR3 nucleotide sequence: TGCGCCAGCAGCAAGGGACAGAACTACGAGCAGTACTTC.

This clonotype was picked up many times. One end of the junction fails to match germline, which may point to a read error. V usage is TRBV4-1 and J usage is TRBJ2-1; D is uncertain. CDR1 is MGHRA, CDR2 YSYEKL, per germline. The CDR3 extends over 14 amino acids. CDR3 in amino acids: CASRQDLAYNEQFF. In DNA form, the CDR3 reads TGCGCCAGCAGACAAGATCTGGCCTACAATGAGCAGTTCTTC.

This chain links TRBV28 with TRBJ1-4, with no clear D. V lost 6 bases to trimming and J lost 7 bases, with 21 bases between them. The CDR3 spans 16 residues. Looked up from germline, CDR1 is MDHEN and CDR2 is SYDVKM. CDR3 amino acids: CASSPALDGSGEKLFF. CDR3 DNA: TGTGCCAGCAGCCCGGCGCTTGACGGGAGTGGTGAAAAACTGTTTTTT.

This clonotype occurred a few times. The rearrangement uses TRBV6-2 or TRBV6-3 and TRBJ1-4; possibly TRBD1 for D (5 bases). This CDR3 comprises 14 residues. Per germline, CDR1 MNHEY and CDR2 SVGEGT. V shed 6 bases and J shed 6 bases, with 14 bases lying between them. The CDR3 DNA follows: TGTGCCAGCAGCAACAGGCGGGTCCATGAAAAACTGTTTTTT. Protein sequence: CASSNRRVHEKLFF.

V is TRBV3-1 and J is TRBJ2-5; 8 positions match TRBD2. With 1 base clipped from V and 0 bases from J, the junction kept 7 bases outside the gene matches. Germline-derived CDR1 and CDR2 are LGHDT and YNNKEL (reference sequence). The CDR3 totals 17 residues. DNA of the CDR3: TGTGCCAGCAGCCAAGGAAGGCCTAGCGGGTACCAAGAGACCCAGTACTTC. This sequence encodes CASSQGRPSGYQETQYF.

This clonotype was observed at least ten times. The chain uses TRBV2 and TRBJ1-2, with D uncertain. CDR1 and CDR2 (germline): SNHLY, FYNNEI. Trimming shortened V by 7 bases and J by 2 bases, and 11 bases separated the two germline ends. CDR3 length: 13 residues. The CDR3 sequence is CASNLGTNYGYTF. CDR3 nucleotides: TGTGCCAGCAATTTGGGAACCAACTATGGCTACACCTTC.

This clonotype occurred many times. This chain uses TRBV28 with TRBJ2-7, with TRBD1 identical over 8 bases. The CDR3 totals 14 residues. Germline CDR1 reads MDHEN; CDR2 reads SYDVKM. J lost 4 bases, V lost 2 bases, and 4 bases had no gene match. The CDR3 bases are TGTGCCAGCAGTTTACGGACAGGGCAATACGAGCAGTACTTC. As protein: CASSLRTGQYEQYF.

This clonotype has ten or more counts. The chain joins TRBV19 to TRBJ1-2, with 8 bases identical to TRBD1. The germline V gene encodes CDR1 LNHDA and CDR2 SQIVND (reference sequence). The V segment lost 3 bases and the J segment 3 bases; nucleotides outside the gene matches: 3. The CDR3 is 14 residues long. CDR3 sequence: CASSMVQGDYGYTF. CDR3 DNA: TGTGCCAGTAGTATGGTACAGGGGGACTATGGCTACACCTTC.

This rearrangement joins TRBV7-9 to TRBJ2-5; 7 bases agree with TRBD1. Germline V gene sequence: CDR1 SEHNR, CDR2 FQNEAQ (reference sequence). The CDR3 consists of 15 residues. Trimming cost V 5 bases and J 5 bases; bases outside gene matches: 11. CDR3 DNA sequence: TGTGCCAGCAGCGAGGGACAGTTCTCGGCGGAGACCCAGTACTTC. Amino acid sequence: CASSEGQFSAETQYF. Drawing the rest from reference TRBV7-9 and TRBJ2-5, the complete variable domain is DTGVSQNPRHKITKRGQNVTFRCDPISEHNRLYWYRQTLGQGPEFLTYFQNEAQLEKSRLLSDRFSAERPKGSFSTLEIQRTEQGDSAMYLCASSEGQFSAETQYFGPGTRLLVL.

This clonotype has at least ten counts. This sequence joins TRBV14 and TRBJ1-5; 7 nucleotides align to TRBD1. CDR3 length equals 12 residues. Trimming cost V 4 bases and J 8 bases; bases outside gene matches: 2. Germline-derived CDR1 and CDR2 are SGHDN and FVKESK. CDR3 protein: CASSRDREPQHF. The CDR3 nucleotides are TGTGCCAGCAGCCGAGACAGGGAGCCCCAGCATTTT. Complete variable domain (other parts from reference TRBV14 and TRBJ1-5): EAGVTQFPSHSVIEKGQTVTLRCDPISGHDNLYWYRRVMGKEIKFLLHFVKESKQDESGMPNNRFLAERTGGTYSTLKVQPAELEDSGVYFCASSRDREPQHFGDGTRLSIL.

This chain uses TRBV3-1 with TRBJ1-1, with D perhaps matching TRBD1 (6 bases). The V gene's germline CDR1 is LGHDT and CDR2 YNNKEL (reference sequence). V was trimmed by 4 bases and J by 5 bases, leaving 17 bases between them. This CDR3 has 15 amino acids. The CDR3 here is CASSPIGGPGTEAFF. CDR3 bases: TGTGCCAGCAGCCCTATAGGGGGGCCGGGGACTGAAGCTTTCTTT. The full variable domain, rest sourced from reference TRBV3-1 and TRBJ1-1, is DTAVSQTPKYLVTQMGNDKSIKCEQNLGHDTMYWYKQDSKKFLKIMFSYNNKELIINETVPNRFSPKSPDKAHLNLHINSLELGDSAVYFCASSPIGGPGTEAFFGQGTRLTVV.

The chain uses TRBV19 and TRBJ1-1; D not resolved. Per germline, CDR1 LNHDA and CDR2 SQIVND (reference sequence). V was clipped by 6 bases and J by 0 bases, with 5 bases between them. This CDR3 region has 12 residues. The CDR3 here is CASSELNTEAFF. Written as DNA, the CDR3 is TGTGCCAGTAGCGAGCTGAACACTGAAGCTTTCTTT.

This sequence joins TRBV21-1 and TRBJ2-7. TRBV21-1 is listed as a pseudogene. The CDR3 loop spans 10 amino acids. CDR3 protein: CASSKYEQYF. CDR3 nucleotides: TGTGCCAGCAGCAAATACGAGCAGTACTTC.

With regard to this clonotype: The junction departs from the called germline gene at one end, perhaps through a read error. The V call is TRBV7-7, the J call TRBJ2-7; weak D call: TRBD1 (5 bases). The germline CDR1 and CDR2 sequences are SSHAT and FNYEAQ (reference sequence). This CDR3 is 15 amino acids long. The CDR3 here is CASSLQPNGADEQYF. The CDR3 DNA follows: TGTGCTAGCAGCTTACAGCCAAATGGGGCGGACGAGCAGTACTTC.

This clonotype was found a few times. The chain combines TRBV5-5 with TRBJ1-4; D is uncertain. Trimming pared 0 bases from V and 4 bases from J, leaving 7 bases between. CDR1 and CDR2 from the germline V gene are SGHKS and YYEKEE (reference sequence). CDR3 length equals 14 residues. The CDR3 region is CASSLVGFNEKLFF. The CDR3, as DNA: TGTGCCAGCAGCTTGGTCGGATTTAATGAAAAACTGTTTTTT. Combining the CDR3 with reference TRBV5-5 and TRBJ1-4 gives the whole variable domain DAGVTQSPTHLIKTRGQQVTLRCSPISGHKSVSWYQQVLGQGPQFIFQYYEKEERGRGNFPDRFSARQFPNYSSELNVNALLLGDSALYLCASSLVGFNEKLFFGSGTQLSVL.

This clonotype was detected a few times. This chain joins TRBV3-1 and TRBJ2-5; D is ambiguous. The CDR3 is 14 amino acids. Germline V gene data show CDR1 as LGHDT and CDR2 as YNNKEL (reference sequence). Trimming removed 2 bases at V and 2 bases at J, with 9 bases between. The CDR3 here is CASSQRREQETQYF. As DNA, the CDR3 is TGTGCCAGCAGCCAAAGGAGAGAACAAGAGACCCAGTACTTC.

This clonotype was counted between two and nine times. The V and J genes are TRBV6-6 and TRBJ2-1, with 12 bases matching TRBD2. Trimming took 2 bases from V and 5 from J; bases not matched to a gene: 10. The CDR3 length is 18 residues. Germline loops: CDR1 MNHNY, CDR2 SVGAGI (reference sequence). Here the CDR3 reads CASSYSPGLAGIDNEQFF. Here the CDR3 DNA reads TGTGCCAGCAGTTACAGCCCCGGACTAGCGGGAATCGACAATGAGCAGTTCTTC.

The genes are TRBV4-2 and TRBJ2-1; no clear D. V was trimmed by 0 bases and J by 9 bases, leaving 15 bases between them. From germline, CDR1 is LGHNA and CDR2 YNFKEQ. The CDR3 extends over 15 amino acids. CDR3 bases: TGTGCCAGCAGCCAAGACCCTGGACGGGCGCTTGAGCAGTTCTTC. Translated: CASSQDPGRALEQFF.